A selection of T cell receptor beta chains follows, all from one sample in a study of blood T cell repertoires in COVID-19. Measured with immunoSEQ multiplex PCR; TCRdb has only the in-frame clones, and not every one. The table has over 200,000 clones, 85% seen once. Sequenced sample: PBMCs or T cells enriched from blood (not recorded which). These receptors were collected from a man in his forties who had recovered from COVID-19. Each CDR3 is given with its conserved first and last residue. Fields, in order: clone size, D gene, V gene, J gene, CDR3 DNA, CDR3 protein. The D gene is left open where the match is weak. Clone size, where shown, is once, few, many, or a class for clones that have expanded.

>.|.|TRBV28|TRBJ1-4
TGTGCCAGCAGTCTCGACGGACAGTCAACTAATGAAAAACTGTTTTTT
CASSLDGQSTNEKLFF
>.|.|TRBV6-5|TRBJ2-2
TGTGCCAGCCCCAGCGGAACCGGGGAGCTGTTTTTT
CASPSGTGELFF
>.|.|TRBV4-1|TRBJ2-1
TGCGCCAGCAGCCAAGGCCAGACCACTAGCCTTTACAATGAGCAGTTCTTC
CASSQGQTTSLYNEQFF
>.|TRBD2|TRBV5-4|TRBJ2-5
TGTGCCAGCAGCTTCGAGGGACGGGAGGGCCAAGAGACCCAGTACTTC
CASSFEGREGQETQYF
>.|TRBD2|TRBV7-2|TRBJ2-7
TGTGCCAGCGGCAGACTAGCGACCTACGAGCAGTACTTC
CASGRLATYEQYF
>many|.|TRBV5-4|TRBJ2-2
TGTGCCAGCAGTCCGGACTTAAAGAACACCGGGGAGCTGTTTTTT
CASSPDLKNTGELFF
>.|.|TRBV6-5|TRBJ1-2
TGTGCCAGCACCACAGGAGATGGCTACACCTTC
CASTTGDGYTF
>few|.|TRBV2|TRBJ2-3
TGTGCCAGCAGTGAAGCGCGGGCGGGCGTGAGCACAGATACGCAGTATTTT
CASSEARAGVSTDTQYF
>.|.|TRBV28|TRBJ1-5
TGTGCCAGCAGCTCAGGGTCCCCGGGCAATCAGCCCCAGCATTTT
CASSSGSPGNQPQHF
>.|.|TRBV27|TRBJ2-1
TGTGCCAGCAGTTTCTCCCGTAAAGGGGCCCACAATGAGCAGTTCTTC
CASSFSRKGAHNEQFF
>.|TRBD1|TRBV10-3|TRBJ1-1
TGTGCCACCGCGACAGGGGAGACGGCAGAAGCTTTCTTT
CATATGETAEAFF
>few|.|TRBV18|TRBJ2-7
TGTGCCAGCTCACCAATTCCGGGGGTGAAGACCTACGAGCAGTACTTC
CASSPIPGVKTYEQYF
>.|.|TRBV15|TRBJ1-1
TGTGCCACCAGCAGGGGAGGGTTGAACACTGAAGCTTTCTTT
CATSRGGLNTEAFF
>.|TRBD2|TRBV7-2|TRBJ2-7
TGTGCCAGCAGCTTCGTCGGCGGGGGAGGCTACGAGCAGTACTTC
CASSFVGGGGYEQYF
>.|.|TRBV27|TRBJ2-1
TGTGCCAGCAGTGCCCCCAAGAAGGGGGCGCGGGACGAGCAGTTCTTC
CASSAPKKGARDEQFF
>.|.|TRBV4-1|TRBJ1-1
TGCGCCAGCAGCCAAGTTATGGGCAATATGAACACTGAAGCTTTCTTT
CASSQVMGNMNTEAFF